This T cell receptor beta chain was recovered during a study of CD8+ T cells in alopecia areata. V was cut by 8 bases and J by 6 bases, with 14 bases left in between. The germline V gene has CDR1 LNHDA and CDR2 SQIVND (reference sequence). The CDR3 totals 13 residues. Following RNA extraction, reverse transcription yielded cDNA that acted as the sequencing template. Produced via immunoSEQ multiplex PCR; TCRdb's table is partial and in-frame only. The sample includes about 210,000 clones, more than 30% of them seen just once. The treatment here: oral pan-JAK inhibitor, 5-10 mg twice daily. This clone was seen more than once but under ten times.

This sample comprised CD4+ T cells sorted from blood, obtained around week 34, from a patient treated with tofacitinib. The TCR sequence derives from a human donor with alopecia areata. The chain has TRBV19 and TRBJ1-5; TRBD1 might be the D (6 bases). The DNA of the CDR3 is TGTGCCAGTTCAGACAGGAGGGGTCAGCCCCAGCATTTT. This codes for CASSDRRGQPQHF. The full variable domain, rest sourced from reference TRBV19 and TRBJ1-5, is DGGITQSPKYLFRKEGQNVTLSCEQNLNHDAMYWYRQDPGQGLRLIYYSQIVNDFQKGDIAEGYSVSREKKESFPLTVTSAQKNPTAFYLCASSDRRGQPQHFGDGTRLSIL.